The T cell receptor beta chain described here comes from a study of blood T cell repertoires in COVID-19. Losses at the gene ends were 3 bases for V and 5 bases for J; bases not matched to a gene: 8. The CDR3 totals 15 residues. Germline V gives CDR1 SGHNT, CDR2 YENEEA. The protocol was immunoSEQ multiplex PCR, while the TCRdb copy is restricted to in-frame clones and leaves out a portion. The sample lists 150,000 to 200,000 clones; roughly nine tenths were seen once. Material: peripheral blood. The rearrangement joins TRBV11-3 to TRBJ2-3; 7 bases line up with TRBD2. The receptor was isolated from a man in his sixties with active or convalescent COVID-19. Here the CDR3 DNA reads TGTGCCAGCAGCTTCGCGGGGACTACGAGAGATACGCAGTATTTT. This translates into CASSFAGTTRDTQYF.